These 6 T cell receptor beta chains were sequenced from one sample in a study of CD8 T cells in ankylosing spondylitis. Study-wide points: One TCR beta motif, made up of 7 or 8 highly homologous variants, appeared characteristic of ankylosing spondylitis blood.

What these receptors recognize is not known. Using its own MiXCR run on the 5' RACE reads, TCRdb lists one record per CDR3 protein. The table has 670,000 or so distinct CDR3 sequences, around 19% seen once. The specimen was blood, either unsorted or a sorted T cell fraction (not recorded which). The origin of the receptors is a male donor with ankylosing spondylitis.

This clonotype was observed a handful of times. The V and J genes are TRBV9 and TRBJ1-6; D call uncertain. Germline V gene lookup returns CDR1 SGDLS and CDR2 YYNGEE. This CDR3 is 15 amino acids long. Trimming stripped 3 bases from V and 5 bases from J, with 12 bases between. The CDR3 sequence is CASSASIADNSPLHF. The DNA for the CDR3 is TGTGCCAGCAGCGCCAGCATTGCGGATAATTCACCCCTCCACTTT.

This clonotype came up many times. V usage is TRBV7-2 and J usage is TRBJ2-1; TRBD2 matches 12 bases. CDR1 and CDR2 from the germline V gene are SGHTA and FQGNSA. This CDR3 region has 15 residues. J gave up 4 bases and V 6 bases, and 4 bases lay outside the gene matches. The CDR3 region is CASSSGTSGYNEQFF. The CDR3 DNA is TGTGCCAGCAGTTCCGGGACTAGCGGGTACAATGAGCAGTTCTTC. Supplemented by reference TRBV7-2 and TRBJ2-1, the full variable domain reads GAGVSQSPSNKVTEKGKDVELRCDPISGHTALYWYRQSLGQGLEFLIYFQGNSAPDKSGLPSDRFSAERTGGSVSTLTIQRTQQEDSAVYLCASSSGTSGYNEQFFGPGTRLTVL.

The chain is built from TRBV15 and TRBJ1-1; D not certain. V dropped 0 bases and J dropped 5 bases, with 7 bases sitting between them. The CDR3 is made up of 13 amino acids. The germline gives CDR1 LNHNV, CDR2 YYDKDF (reference sequence). The DNA of the CDR3 is TGTGCCACCAGCAGAGAAGGTTCGACTGAAGCTTTCTTT. Protein product: CATSREGSTEAFF. Variable domain in full (rest from reference TRBV15 and TRBJ1-1): DAMVIQNPRYQVTQFGKPVTLSCSQTLNHNVMYWYQQKSSQAPKLLFHYYDKDFNNEADTPDNFQSRRPNTSFCFLDIRSPGLGDTAMYLCATSREGSTEAFFGQGTRLTVV.

The V and J genes are TRBV12-5 and TRBJ2-3, with D perhaps matching TRBD1 or TRBD2 (6 bases each). The germline CDR1 and CDR2 sequences are LGHNT and FRNRAP. Trimming took off 6 bases at V and 0 bases at J, with 13 bases between the two ends. The CDR3 spans 15 residues. CDR3 region: CASGKGGISTDTQYF. In nucleotides, the CDR3 is TGTGCTAGTGGCAAGGGGGGAATTAGCACAGATACGCAGTATTTT.

CDR3 DNA sequence: TGCGCCAGCAGCTTGACAGCCCCTAGCACAGATACGCAGTATTTT. Protein product: CASSLTAPSTDTQYF. The rearrangement links TRBV5-1 to TRBJ2-3; no definite D call. CDR3 size: 15 residues. The germline CDR1 and CDR2 sequences are SGHRS and YFSETQ. Trimming removed 1 base at V and 0 bases at J, with 9 bases between.

This sequence joins TRBV10-3 and TRBJ2-7, with D uncertain. CDR3 size: 13 residues. Trimming cost V 6 bases and J 5 bases, with 14 bases left between them. Germline CDR1 ENHRY, CDR2 SYGVKD. The CDR3 sequence: CAISPFGTDEQYF. The CDR3 bases are TGTGCCATCAGCCCCTTCGGCACCGACGAGCAGTACTTC.